Detailed here is one T cell receptor beta chain. This clonotype was counted between two and nine times. Its specific antigen is unknown. The input lacks base qualities; no much larger clone sits a single base away. The data stem from a study of T cells in Graves' hyperthyroidism and ophthalmopathy (dated by TCRdb to about 2019). As for the study more broadly: Peripheral blood was sampled at the time of initial diagnosis, prior to any treatment. To identify distinguishing TCR V-J signatures, a discovery cohort of around 100 patients was used, comprising 40 to 45 with Graves' ophthalmopathy and some 60 with stable Graves' hyperthyroidism. Prospective prediction of ophthalmopathy was tested in an independent validation cohort of approximately 18 hyperthyroidism patients and roughly 16 patients who later progressed to ophthalmopathy. The roughly 100 discovery patients were divided at random into training and test sets in a 7:3 ratio. Thyroid tissue and blood T-cell repertoires from roughly six Graves' hyperthyroidism patients were also compared in the study. After sampling, hyperthyroidism patients received methimazole starting at 30 mg daily, and ophthalmopathy patients received high-dose intravenous methylprednisolone. The paper describes TCR Vbeta CDR3 sequencing of 120 to 150 peripheral blood samples, made up of some 42 ophthalmopathy patients, more than 70 hyperthyroidism patients and roughly 17 progressor patients. The paper's findings and limits, for the study overall: Most expanded thyroid clonotypes (frequency above 0.001) were also found in blood, which suggests that blood repertoires may mirror thyroid immune responses. A 13 V-J signature model separated ophthalmopathy from stable hyperthyroidism, with around 91% sensitivity and about 81% specificity in cross-validation and 80%/75% in testing. Sample size was not statistically predetermined, and investigators were not blinded to group allocation. In validation, the model predicted progression to ophthalmopathy with over 60% sensitivity and 72% to 85% specificity, a median of 6.5 months before onset.

Graves' hyperthyroidism was defined as stable when no progression to ophthalmopathy occurred over 18 months of follow-up. Hyperthyroidism patients were aged 18 to 65 years and newly diagnosed, with disease duration of less than 2 months. Any patient with an uncontrolled infection, another autoimmune disease, pregnancy or lactation was excluded. Clinical symptoms, serum thyroxine and TRAb, thyroid ultrasound, and orbital computed tomography formed the basis for the diagnoses. Ficoll-Paque density gradient centrifugation was used to isolate PBMCs from around 10 ml of fresh peripheral blood. Trizol reagent was used to extract total RNA, and RNA quality was then checked on an Agilent 2100 Bioanalyzer. The TCR beta CDR3 regions were amplified from the RNA transcripts. The TCR CDR3 was subjected to a first round of RT-PCR using the HTBI primer set and the Qiagen OneStep RT-PCR kit. Libraries were constructed in a second round of multiplex PCR, after which size selection and purification were performed. Libraries were sequenced paired-end with 100 bp reads on an Illumina HiSeq2000. In the authors' own workflow: Raw data were processed with SOAPnuke, discarding reads with adapters, uncalled bases, mean Phred below 15, or no exact constant-primer or identifier match. High-quality paired reads were merged with COPE v1.2.5, and unique nucleotide sequences were defined as clonotypes. MiTCR v1.1 was used to align clonotypes to the IMGT TRBV, TRBD and TRBJ reference segments. The analysis included only V-J combinations with a frequency above 0.0001, which together covered roughly 99% of the repertoires. A TCS score was defined as the ratio of F50 (clonal expansion) to E x V (chaos), with BLOSUM62-based TCRdist applied between CDR3 peptides within each V-J. Welch's t-statistics and random forest reduced just over 500 V-J features to under 15, which were used in a naive Bayes classifier (R e1071). TCRdb passed the public sequencing reads through fastp at Q25 and MiXCR, retaining productive beta sequences. Merged by CDR3 protein, the rows form single entries marked with the most common genes and DNA. The V and J calls here are based on TCRdb, not the publication. In this sample the table shows approximately 330,000 distinct CDR3 sequences, around 20% of which occur a single time. Jointly, the top ten make up about 50% of the sample.

The junction carries 10 bases between V and J, which are trimmed by 1 base and 2 bases respectively. CDR1 and CDR2 are drawn from the germline V gene: SGHRS, YFSETQ. The CDR3 starts with the cysteine, ends with the phenylalanine, and has 15 residues. Only the CDR3 DNA is retained, 45 bases long and in frame from the first base. The source of this sequence is a woman aged 45-65 years with Graves' hyperthyroidism. Sequenced material: blood. The chain couples TRBV5-1 to TRBJ2-1, with the D gene not clear enough to name. The CDR3 protein: CASSLSVGTYNEQFF. The nucleotide sequence is TGCGCCAGCAGCTTGTCCGTGGGGACCTACAATGAGCAGTTCTTC.